Listed below are T cell receptor beta chains from one sample, sequenced in a study of blood T cells in healthy people across ages. TCRdb used MiXCR to reprocess the 5' RACE reads, holding one entry per CDR3 protein. The sample has roughly 2 million distinct CDR3 sequences; about 49% are singletons. Input material: blood. Receptors originate from a woman aged 40 to 55 in good health. CDR3s leave out the opening cysteine and the closing phenylalanine or tryptophan. Fields, in order: V gene, CDR3 protein.

TRBV3-1 ASSQDLRGRIVPNYGYT
TRBV19 ASSIGTGFGGLF
TRBV4-1 ASSQIWGATNEKLF
TRBV20-1 SARSTGGFWGYT
TRBV29-1 SVRARRGEQY
TRBV7-9 ATSSGSPRETQY
TRBV4-3 ASSQEASSGRYNEQF
TRBV15 ATSRGISETDPIHSYEQY
TRBV20-1 SASLGLRRGSEQF
TRBV24-1 ATSDLRQGRYNEQF
TRBV6-2/TRBV6-3 ASMTGPTEAF
TRBV7-8 ASRDRSSGYT
TRBV20-1 SARRGLYEQY
TRBV10-1 ASSEDDPSTQY
TRBV28 ATSVRGREQY
TRBV20-1 SAAQWEGYT
TRBV20-1 SARTTGSGANVLT
TRBV27 ASSSSGGVTDTLY
TRBV7-2 ASSLVRNNEQF
TRBV4-3 ASSQLRTNEDTQY
TRBV7-9 ASSLSLHGRGGDGYT
TRBV5-6 ASSQGQGGRGDTQY
TRBV7-2 ASSLSPWGGRNYGYT
TRBV5-1 ASSPRTGYNGEQF
TRBV14 ASSQVPGQGSYEQY
TRBV29-1 SVESSGQGRTYEQY
TRBV7-9 ASSLPLADSYNEQF
TRBV6-2/TRBV6-3 ASSPMGYQPQH
TRBV7-6 ASSPAVGYGQF
TRBV12-3/TRBV12-4 ASSGQGATGGYT
TRBV10-3 ATGTGLVSEAF
TRBV6-1 ASSKQF
TRBV6-1 ASRGQFEQY
TRBV21-1 ASSKGAGSYEQY
TRBV6-2/TRBV6-3 ASSHYLRGETQY
TRBV5-1 ANSLGSPDTQY
TRBV10-2 AGRETGPSTDTQY
TRBV6-1 ASSPGLWGTANYGYT
TRBV20-1 SARVRGGSRETQY
TRBV6-5 ASSRDRAQGYT
TRBV18 ASSPAYRTEEPYGYT
TRBV6-5 ASNKDRATYEQY
TRBV4-1 ASSQEAAGARNSPLH
TRBV4-1 ASSQDGRGNT
TRBV4-2 ASSQGPNPYNEQF